This T cell receptor beta chain comes out of a study of blood T cell repertoires in COVID-19. The CDR3 contains 16 residues. Germline V gene data show CDR1 as SGHVS and CDR2 as FQNEAQ. J was trimmed by 9 bases and V by 1 base; bases with no gene match: 9. The data were produced by immunoSEQ multiplex PCR, yet TCRdb's version contains in-frame clones alone and is incomplete. The top ten hold less than 9.5% of the sample, which has fewer than 700,000 clones, 70% to 90% seen once. Sequenced material: peripheral blood. This TCR came from a woman aged 50 to 65 with COVID-19, enrolled during active disease. The chain joins TRBV7-8 to TRBJ1-6, with 7 bases identical to TRBD1. In nucleotides, the CDR3 is TGTGCCAGCAGCTTAGGGGGCAGGGGGATGAGTTCACCCCTCCACTTT. It encodes CASSLGGRGMSSPLHF.